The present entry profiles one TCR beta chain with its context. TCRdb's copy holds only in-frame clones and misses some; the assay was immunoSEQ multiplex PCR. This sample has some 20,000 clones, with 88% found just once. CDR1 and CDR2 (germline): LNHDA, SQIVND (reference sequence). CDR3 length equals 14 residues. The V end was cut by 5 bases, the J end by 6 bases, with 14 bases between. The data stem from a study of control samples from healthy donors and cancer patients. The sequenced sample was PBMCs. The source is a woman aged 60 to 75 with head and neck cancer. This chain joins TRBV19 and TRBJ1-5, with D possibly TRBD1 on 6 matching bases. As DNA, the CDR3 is TGTGCCAGTAGTTTTGGGGGCTTTGGTCAGCCCCAGCATTTT. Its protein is CASSFGGFGQPQHF.